This TCR beta chain comes out of a study of response to subunit inactivated influenza vaccine. MiXCR, run by TCRdb on the RT-PCR reads, gives a single entry per CDR3 protein. Of about 520,000 distinct CDR3 sequences listed, roughly 11% were seen once; the top ten hold approximately 12%. With regard to this clonotype: Its antigen is undetermined.

Germline CDR1 SGHRS, CDR2 YFSETQ. The trim removed 4 bases at V and 4 bases at J, leaving 5 bases unmatched. The CDR3 covers 15 residues. Study-wide findings and caveats: Authors suggested that a seasonal influenza vaccination recruits few new T cells each time.

This TCR derives from a man between 50 and 59 years old who received an inactivated influenza vaccine. This rearrangement joins TRBV5-1 to TRBJ2-2; 9 positions agree with TRBD1. The sample in question was PBMCs from blood, obtained 35 to 45 days after vaccination. The CDR3 nucleotides are TGCGCCAGCAGCCAAACGGGACAGGGCACCGGGGAGCTGTTTTTT. Its protein is CASSQTGQGTGELFF.